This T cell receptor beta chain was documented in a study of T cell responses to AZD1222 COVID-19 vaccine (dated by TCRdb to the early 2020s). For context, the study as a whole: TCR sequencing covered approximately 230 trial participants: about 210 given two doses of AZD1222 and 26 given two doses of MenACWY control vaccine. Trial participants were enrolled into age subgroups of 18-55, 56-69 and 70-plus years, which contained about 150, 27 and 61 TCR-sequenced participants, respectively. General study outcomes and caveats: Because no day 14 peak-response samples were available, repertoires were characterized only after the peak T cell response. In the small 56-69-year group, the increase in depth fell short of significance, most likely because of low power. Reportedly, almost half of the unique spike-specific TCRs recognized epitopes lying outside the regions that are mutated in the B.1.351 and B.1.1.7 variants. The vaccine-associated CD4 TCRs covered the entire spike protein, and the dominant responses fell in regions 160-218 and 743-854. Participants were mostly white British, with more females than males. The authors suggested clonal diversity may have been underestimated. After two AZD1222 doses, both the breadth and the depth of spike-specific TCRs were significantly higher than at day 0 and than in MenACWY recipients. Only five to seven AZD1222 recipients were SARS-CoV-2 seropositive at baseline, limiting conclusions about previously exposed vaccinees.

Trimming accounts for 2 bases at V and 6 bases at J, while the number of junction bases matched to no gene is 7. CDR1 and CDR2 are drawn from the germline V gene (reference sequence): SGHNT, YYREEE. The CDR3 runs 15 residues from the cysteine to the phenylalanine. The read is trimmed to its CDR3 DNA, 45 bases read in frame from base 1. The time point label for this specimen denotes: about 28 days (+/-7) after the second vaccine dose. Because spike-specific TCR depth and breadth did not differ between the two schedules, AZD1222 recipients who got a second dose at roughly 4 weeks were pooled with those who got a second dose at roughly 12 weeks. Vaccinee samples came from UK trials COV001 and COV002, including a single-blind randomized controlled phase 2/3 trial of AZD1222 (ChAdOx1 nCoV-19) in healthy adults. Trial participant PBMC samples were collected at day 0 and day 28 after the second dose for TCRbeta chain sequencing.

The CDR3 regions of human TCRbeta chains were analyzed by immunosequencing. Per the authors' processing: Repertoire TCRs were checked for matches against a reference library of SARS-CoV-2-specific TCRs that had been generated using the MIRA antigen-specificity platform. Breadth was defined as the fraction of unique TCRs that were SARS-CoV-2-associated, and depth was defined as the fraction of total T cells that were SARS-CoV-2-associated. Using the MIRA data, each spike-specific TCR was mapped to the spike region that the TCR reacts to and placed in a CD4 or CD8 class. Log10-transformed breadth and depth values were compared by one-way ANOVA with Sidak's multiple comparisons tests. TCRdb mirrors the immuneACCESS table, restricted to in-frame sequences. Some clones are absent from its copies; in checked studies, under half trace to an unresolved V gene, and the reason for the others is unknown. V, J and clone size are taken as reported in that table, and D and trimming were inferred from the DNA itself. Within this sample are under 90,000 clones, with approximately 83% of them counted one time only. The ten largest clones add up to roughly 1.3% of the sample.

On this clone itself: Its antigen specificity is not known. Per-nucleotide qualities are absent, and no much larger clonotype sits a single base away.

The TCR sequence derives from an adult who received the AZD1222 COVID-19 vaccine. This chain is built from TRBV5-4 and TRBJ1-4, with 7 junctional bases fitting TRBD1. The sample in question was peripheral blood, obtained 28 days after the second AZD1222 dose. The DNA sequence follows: TGTGCCAGCAGCTTCCGCCGGGGACAGTATGAAAAACTGTTTTTT. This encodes CASSFRRGQYEKLFF.